Shown below are 10 T cell receptor beta chains from a single sample sequenced in a study of blood T cell repertoires in COVID-19. Sequenced by immunoSEQ multiplex PCR; TCRdb stores in-frame clones only, minus some. The table includes over 200,000 clones, around 82% detected once. Sequenced: peripheral blood. These receptors originate from a man aged 40-50 years with active or convalescent COVID-19.

V is TRBV6-2 or TRBV6-3 and J is TRBJ1-2, with D uncertain. Germline V gene data show CDR1 as MNHEY and CDR2 as SVGEGT. Trimming left V 2 bases short and J 7 bases short, with 11 bases between. This CDR3 comprises 13 residues. CDR3 sequence reads: CASSYTSPGGYTF. The CDR3 DNA reads TGTGCCAGCAGTTACACCTCACCGGGTGGCTACACCTTC.

This clone was counted a few times. The chain links TRBV18 to TRBJ1-5; no clear D gene. This CDR3 contains 13 residues. Trimming pared 6 bases from V and 4 bases from J, leaving 10 bases between. Germline CDR1 is KGHSH and CDR2 is LQKENI. CDR3 sequence: CASSRTQNQPQHF. CDR3 DNA: TGTGCCAGCTCGCGCACCCAAAATCAGCCCCAGCATTTT.

The V and J genes are TRBV25-1 and TRBJ1-6, with D tentatively TRBD1 (6 bases). V was clipped by 3 bases and J by 6 bases, with 15 bases between them. Germline V gene sequence: CDR1 MGHDK, CDR2 SYGVNS. The CDR3 has 16 amino acids. The CDR3 DNA reads TGTGCCAGCAGTGATCCCGGGACAACTAGTAATTCACCCCTCCACTTT. Translation gives CASSDPGTTSNSPLHF.

J is TRBJ1-1 and V is TRBV2, with D maybe TRBD1 (6 bases). The CDR3 spans 14 residues. Deletions cut 7 bases from V and 1 base from J, with 13 bases between. Germline V gene lookup returns CDR1 SNHLY and CDR2 FYNNEI. Here the CDR3 reads CASTLDSTNTEAFF. The CDR3 DNA is TGTGCCAGCACTTTGGACAGTACGAACACTGAAGCTTTCTTT.

This clone is a singleton in its sample. V gene TRBV12-3 or TRBV12-4 combines with J gene TRBJ2-7; 7 nucleotides agree with TRBD1. With 5 bases clipped from V and 5 bases from J, the junction kept 6 bases outside the gene matches. The CDR3 has 13 amino acids. The CDR3 loop reads CASSRRQGHEQYF. The CDR3 DNA is TGTGCCAGCAGTCGACGACAGGGCCACGAGCAGTACTTC.

The chain combines TRBV7-9 with TRBJ2-1; 12 positions agree with TRBD2. CDR1 is SEHNR, CDR2 FQNEAQ, per germline (reference sequence). V lost 0 bases to trimming and J lost 7 bases; unmatched junction nucleotides: 4. This CDR3 region has 16 residues. CDR3 sequence: CASSLARLAGENEQFF. In DNA form, the CDR3 reads TGTGCCAGCAGCTTAGCGAGACTAGCGGGAGAAAATGAGCAGTTCTTC.

This clone was detected ten times or more. At the DNA level, this CDR3 is encoded by other sequences in the same sample as well. The rearrangement uses TRBV5-1 and TRBJ2-7, with 12 nucleotides matching TRBD2. Germline CDR1 and CDR2: SGHRS and YFSETQ. V was clipped by 4 bases and J by 4 bases; unmatched bases: 3. The CDR3 is made up of 14 amino acids. The CDR3 sequence is CASSPGLAGYEQYF. The CDR3 coding sequence is TGCGCCAGCAGCCCGGGACTAGCGGGTTACGAGCAGTACTTC.

In this sample, this clone turned up a few times. V and J are TRBV13 and TRBJ2-7; D is possibly TRBD2 (6 bases). The CDR3 has 15 residues. Germline V gene data show CDR1 as PRHDT and CDR2 as FYEKMQ (reference sequence). Trimming left V 5 bases short and J 0 bases short, with 14 bases between. CDR3 sequence: CASSPSGSSSYEQYF. The DNA of the CDR3 is TGTGCCAGCAGCCCAAGCGGGTCCAGCTCCTACGAGCAGTACTTC.

The chain employs TRBV28 and TRBJ1-1; weak D call: TRBD1 (5 bases). The V gene's germline CDR1 is MDHEN and CDR2 SYDVKM. V was pared by 2 bases and J by 0 bases, with 7 bases between. CDR3 length equals 14 residues. The CDR3 DNA reads TGTGCCAGCAGTTTACTACAGGTGAACACTGAAGCTTTCTTT. It is translated as CASSLLQVNTEAFF. The full variable domain, rest sourced from reference TRBV28 and TRBJ1-1, is DVKVTQSSRYLVKRTGEKVFLECVQDMDHENMFWYRQDPGLGLRLIYFSYDVKMKEKGDIPEGYSVSREKKERFSLILESASTNQTSMYLCASSLLQVNTEAFFGQGTRLTVV.

The genes are TRBV10-3 and TRBJ2-7; TRBD1 aligns across 7 bases. The CDR3 covers 12 residues. Germline CDR1 reads ENHRY; CDR2 reads SYGVKD. J gave up 6 bases and V 4 bases, and 3 bases lay outside the gene matches. In nucleotides, the CDR3 is TGTGCCATCAGTGGAACAGGGGTCGAGCAGTACTTC. Its translation: CAISGTGVEQYF.